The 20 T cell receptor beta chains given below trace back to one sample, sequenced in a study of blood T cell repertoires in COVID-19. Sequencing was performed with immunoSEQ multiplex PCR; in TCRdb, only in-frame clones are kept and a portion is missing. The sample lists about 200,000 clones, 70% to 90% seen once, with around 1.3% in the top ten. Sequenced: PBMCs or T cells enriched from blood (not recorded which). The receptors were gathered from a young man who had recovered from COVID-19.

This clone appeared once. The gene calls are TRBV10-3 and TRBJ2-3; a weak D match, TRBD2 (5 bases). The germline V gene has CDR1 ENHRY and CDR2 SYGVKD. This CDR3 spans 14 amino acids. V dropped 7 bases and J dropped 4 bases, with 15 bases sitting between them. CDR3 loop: CAITSGSPADTQYF. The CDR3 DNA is TGTGCCATCACCAGCGGCAGTCCGGCAGATACGCAGTATTTT.

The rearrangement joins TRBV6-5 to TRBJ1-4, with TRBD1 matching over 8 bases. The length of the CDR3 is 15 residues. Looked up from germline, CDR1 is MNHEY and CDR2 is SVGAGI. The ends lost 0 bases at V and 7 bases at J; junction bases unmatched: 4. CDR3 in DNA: TGTGCCAGCAGTTACTCGGACAGGGAGAGTGAAAAACTGTTTTTT. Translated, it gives CASSYSDRESEKLFF.

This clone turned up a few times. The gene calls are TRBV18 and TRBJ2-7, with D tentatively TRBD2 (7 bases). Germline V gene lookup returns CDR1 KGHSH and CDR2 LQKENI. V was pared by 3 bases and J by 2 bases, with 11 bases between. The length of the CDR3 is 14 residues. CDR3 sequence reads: CASSPQGGAYEQYF. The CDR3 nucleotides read TGTGCCAGCTCACCCCAAGGGGGGGCCTACGAGCAGTACTTC.

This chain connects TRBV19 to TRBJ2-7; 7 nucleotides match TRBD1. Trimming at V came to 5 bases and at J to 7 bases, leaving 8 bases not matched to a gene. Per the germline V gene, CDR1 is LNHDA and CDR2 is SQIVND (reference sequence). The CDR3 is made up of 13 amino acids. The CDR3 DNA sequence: TGTGCCAGTAGTCAGCGCGAGACAGGGGAGCAGTACTTC. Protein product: CASSQRETGEQYF.

The CDR3 here is CASSFGGSSGNTIYF. The CDR3 nucleotides read TGTGCCAGCAGCTTCGGCGGCAGCTCTGGAAACACCATATATTTT. The chain is built from TRBV21-1 and TRBJ1-3. TRBV21-1 counts as a pseudogene. The CDR3 contains 15 residues.

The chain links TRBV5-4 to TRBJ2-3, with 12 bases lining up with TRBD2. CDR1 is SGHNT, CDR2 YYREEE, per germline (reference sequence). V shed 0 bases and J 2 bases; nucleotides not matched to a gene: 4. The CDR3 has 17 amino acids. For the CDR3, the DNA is TGTGCCAGCAGCTTGGCGGCTAGCGGGAGGGTCACAGATACGCAGTATTTT. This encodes CASSLAASGRVTDTQYF.

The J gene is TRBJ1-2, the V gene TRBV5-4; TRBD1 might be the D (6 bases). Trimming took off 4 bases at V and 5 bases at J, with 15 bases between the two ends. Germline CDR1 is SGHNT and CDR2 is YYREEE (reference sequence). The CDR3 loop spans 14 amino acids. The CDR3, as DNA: TGTGCCAGCAGCACGGAACAGGGTAGATATGGCTACACCTTC. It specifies CASSTEQGRYGYTF.

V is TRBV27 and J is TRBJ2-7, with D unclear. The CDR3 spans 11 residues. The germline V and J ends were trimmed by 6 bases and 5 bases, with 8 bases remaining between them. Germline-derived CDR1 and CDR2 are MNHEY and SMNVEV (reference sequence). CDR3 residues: CASRKNNEQYF. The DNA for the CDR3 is TGTGCCAGCAGGAAAAACAACGAGCAGTACTTC.

CDR3 DNA: TGCGCCAGCAGTGTGGAGGCAGGGGTAAATACGCAGTATTTT. Translated: CASSVEAGVNTQYF. The chain links TRBV10-1 to TRBJ2-3; maybe TRBD1 (6 bases). This CDR3 comprises 14 residues. V was shortened by 4 bases and J by 7 bases, with 15 bases between the two germline ends. Per the germline V gene, CDR1 is WNHNN and CDR2 is SYGVQD (reference sequence).

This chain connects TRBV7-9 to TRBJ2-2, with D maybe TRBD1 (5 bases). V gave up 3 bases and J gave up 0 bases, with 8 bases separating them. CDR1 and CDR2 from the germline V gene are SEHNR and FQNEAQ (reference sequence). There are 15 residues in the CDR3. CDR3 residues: CASSFRTSNTGELFF. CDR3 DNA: TGTGCCAGCAGCTTTAGGACATCGAACACCGGGGAGCTGTTTTTT.

In DNA form, the CDR3 reads TGTGCCAGTATGGAGGGGCTGGATGGAAACACCATATATTTT. Translation: CASMEGLDGNTIYF. The V call is TRBV19, the J call TRBJ1-3, with a possible D match to TRBD1 (5 bases). Germline CDR1 LNHDA, CDR2 SQIVND (reference sequence). The CDR3 is made up of 14 amino acids. The ends were cut back, 7 bases at V and 3 bases at J, with 13 bases in the middle.

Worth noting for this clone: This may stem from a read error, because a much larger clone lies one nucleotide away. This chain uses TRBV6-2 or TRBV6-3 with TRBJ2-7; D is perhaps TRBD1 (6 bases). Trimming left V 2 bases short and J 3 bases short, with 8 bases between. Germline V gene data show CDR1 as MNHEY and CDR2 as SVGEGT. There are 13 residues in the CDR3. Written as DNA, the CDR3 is TGTGCCAGCAGTTACCGGGACATCTACGAGCAGTACTTC. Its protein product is CASSYRDIYEQYF.

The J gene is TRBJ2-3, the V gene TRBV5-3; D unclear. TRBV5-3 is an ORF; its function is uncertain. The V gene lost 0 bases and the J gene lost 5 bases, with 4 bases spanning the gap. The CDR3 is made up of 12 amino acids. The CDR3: CARSLAGDTQYF. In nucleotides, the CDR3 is TGTGCCAGAAGCTTGGCGGGAGATACGCAGTATTTT.

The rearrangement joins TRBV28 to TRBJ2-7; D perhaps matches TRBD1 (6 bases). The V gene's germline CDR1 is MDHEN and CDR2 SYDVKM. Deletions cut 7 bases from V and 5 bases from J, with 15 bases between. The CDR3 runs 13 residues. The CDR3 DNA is TGTGCCAGCATCGGGCATAGGGGGAACGAGCAGTACTTC. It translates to CASIGHRGNEQYF.

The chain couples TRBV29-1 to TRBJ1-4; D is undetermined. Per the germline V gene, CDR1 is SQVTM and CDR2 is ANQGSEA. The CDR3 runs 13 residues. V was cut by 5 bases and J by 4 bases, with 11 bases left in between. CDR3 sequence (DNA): TGCAGCGTTATACCGGGAAATAATGAAAAACTGTTTTTT. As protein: CSVIPGNNEKLFF.

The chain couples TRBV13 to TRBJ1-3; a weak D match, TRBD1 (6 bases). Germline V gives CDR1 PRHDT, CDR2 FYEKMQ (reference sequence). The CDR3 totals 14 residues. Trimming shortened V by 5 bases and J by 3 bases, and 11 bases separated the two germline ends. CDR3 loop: CASSPGGFGNTIYF. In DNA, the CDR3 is TGTGCCAGCAGCCCGGGGGGCTTTGGAAACACCATATATTTT.

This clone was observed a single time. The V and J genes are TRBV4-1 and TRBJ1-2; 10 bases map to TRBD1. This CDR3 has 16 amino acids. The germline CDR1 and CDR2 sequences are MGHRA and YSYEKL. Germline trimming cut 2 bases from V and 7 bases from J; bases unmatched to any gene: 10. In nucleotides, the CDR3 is TGCGCCAGCAGCCAACCACAAAAGACAGGGGGCGGTGGCTACACCTTC. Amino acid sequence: CASSQPQKTGGGGYTF.

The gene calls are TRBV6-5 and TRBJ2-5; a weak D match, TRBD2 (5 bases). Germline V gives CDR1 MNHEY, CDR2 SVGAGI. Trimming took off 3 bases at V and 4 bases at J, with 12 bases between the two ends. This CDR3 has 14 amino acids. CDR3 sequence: CASSYTNRGETQYF. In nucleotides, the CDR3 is TGTGCCAGCAGTTATACTAACCGGGGAGAGACCCAGTACTTC.

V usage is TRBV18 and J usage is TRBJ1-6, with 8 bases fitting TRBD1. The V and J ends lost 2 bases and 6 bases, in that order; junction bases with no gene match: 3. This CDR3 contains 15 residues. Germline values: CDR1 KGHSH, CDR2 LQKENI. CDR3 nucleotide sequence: TGTGCCAGCTCACCAAAGACAGGGGCTAATTCACCCCTCCACTTT. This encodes CASSPKTGANSPLHF. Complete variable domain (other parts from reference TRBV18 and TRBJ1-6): NAGVMQNPRHLVRRRGQEARLRCSPMKGHSHVYWYRQLPEEGLKFMVYLQKENIIDESGMPKERFSAEFPKEGPSILRIQQVVRGDSAAYFCASSPKTGANSPLHFGNGTRLTVT.

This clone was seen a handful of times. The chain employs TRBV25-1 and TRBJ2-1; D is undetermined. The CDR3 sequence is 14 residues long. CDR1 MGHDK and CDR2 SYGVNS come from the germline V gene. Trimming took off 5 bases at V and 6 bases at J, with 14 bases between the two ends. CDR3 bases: TGTGCCAGCAGTCAACCGTATAGCCGCAATGAGCAGTTCTTC. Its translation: CASSQPYSRNEQFF.